This entry lists 21 T cell receptor beta chains sequenced from one sample in a study of blood T cell repertoires in COVID-19. This table comes from immunoSEQ multiplex PCR, and its TCRdb copy is limited to in-frame clones, with some not included. Of about 160,000 clones in the sample, approximately 86% were seen once. The sample was peripheral blood. All receptors come from a woman in her fifties or sixties who had recovered from COVID-19.

V gene TRBV5-1 combines with J gene TRBJ1-4, with 10 bases identical to TRBD1. V gave up 2 bases and J gave up 8 bases; unmatched junction bases: 6. Germline values: CDR1 SGHRS, CDR2 YFSETQ. The CDR3 loop spans 15 amino acids. DNA of the CDR3: TGCGCCAGCAGCTTAAGCGACAGGGGGCGCGAAAAACTGTTTTTT. Amino acids: CASSLSDRGREKLFF.

This chain uses TRBV5-1 with TRBJ2-3; tentatively, D is TRBD1 (6 bases). This CDR3 contains 17 residues. V lost 0 bases and J lost 5, with 19 bases in between. CDR1 is SGHRS, CDR2 YFSETQ, per germline. The CDR3 sequence: CASSLGPMGARVDTQYF. CDR3 DNA: TGCGCCAGCAGCTTGGGCCCCATGGGGGCGCGTGTAGATACGCAGTATTTT.

This chain uses TRBV5-5 with TRBJ1-1; 7 bases are shared with TRBD1. This CDR3 spans 16 amino acids. The germline CDR1 and CDR2 sequences are SGHKS and YYEKEE (reference sequence). V shed 4 bases and J 1 base; nucleotides not matched to a gene: 10. This CDR3 reads CASSIRGGTENTEAFF. In nucleotides, the CDR3 is TGTGCCAGCAGCATACGAGGGGGGACAGAGAACACTGAAGCTTTCTTT.

The rearrangement links TRBV28 to TRBJ1-5; D ambiguous. Germline assignment: CDR1 MDHEN and CDR2 SYDVKM. The CDR3 is 11 residues long. V was shortened by 6 bases and J by 9 bases, with 9 bases between the two germline ends. The CDR3 DNA sequence: TGTGCCAGCAGCAACCCAGGGCCCCAGCATTTT. Translation gives CASSNPGPQHF.

The gene calls are TRBV7-6 and TRBJ2-1, with 13 bases lining up with TRBD2. CDR3 length equals 17 residues. Germline V gene data show CDR1 as SGHVS and CDR2 as FNYEAQ. The trim removed 4 bases at V and 4 bases at J, leaving 7 bases unmatched. CDR3 nucleotides: TGTGCCAGCAGCTCCACGAGGACTAGCGGGGGATACAATGAGCAGTTCTTC. Translating gives CASSSTRTSGGYNEQFF.

The chain combines TRBV5-1 with TRBJ2-2; TRBD1 agrees at 7 bases. Germline values: CDR1 SGHRS, CDR2 YFSETQ. The CDR3 consists of 15 residues. V trimming: 0 bases; J trimming: 6 bases; junction bases outside the gene matches: 5. CDR3 amino acids: CASSLDLQGPGELFF. The CDR3 DNA follows: TGCGCCAGCAGCTTGGACCTACAGGGGCCCGGGGAGCTGTTTTTT.

The rearrangement uses TRBV6-6 and TRBJ2-5, with 11 nucleotides matching TRBD2. This CDR3 is 16 amino acids long. V gave up 2 bases and J gave up 7 bases; unmatched junction bases: 9. Looked up from germline, CDR1 is MNHNY and CDR2 is SVGAGI (reference sequence). CDR3 bases: TGTGCCAGCAGTTACCTGGCCACTAGCGGGGGTGGGACCCAGTACTTC. Amino acid sequence: CASSYLATSGGGTQYF.

This clone showed up just a few times. The chain is built from TRBV29-1 and TRBJ2-1, with 12 bases aligning to TRBD2. This CDR3 is built from 14 residues. Looked up from germline, CDR1 is SQVTM and CDR2 is ANQGSEA. J gave up 9 bases and V 1 base, and 4 bases lay outside the gene matches. CDR3: CSVEGLAGVREQFF. The CDR3 region has the DNA TGCAGCGTTGAAGGACTAGCGGGGGTGCGTGAGCAGTTCTTC.

The chain recombines TRBV5-1 with TRBJ1-5; 7 bases align to TRBD1. The CDR3 covers 14 residues. V lost 3 bases and J lost 2; bases outside the gene matches: 2. Germline V gene data show CDR1 as SGHRS and CDR2 as YFSETQ. The CDR3 coding sequence is TGCGCCAGCAGCTCTGGACAGGGCAATCAGCCCCAGCATTTT. As protein: CASSSGQGNQPQHF.

This clone showed up just once. The rearrangement links TRBV7-3 to TRBJ2-1, with 9 nucleotides matching TRBD2. Trimming at V came to 1 base and at J to 5 bases, leaving 3 bases not matched to a gene. The V gene's germline CDR1 is SGHTA and CDR2 FQGTGA. The CDR3 sequence is 15 residues long. CDR3 residues: CASSLSLAGNNEQFF. As DNA, the CDR3 is TGTGCCAGCAGCTTAAGTCTAGCGGGGAACAATGAGCAGTTCTTC.

The chain uses TRBV5-6 and TRBJ1-2, with D unresolved. The germline gives CDR1 SGHDT, CDR2 YYEEEE. The CDR3 consists of 13 residues. Trimming pared 2 bases from V and 4 bases from J, leaving 9 bases between. For the CDR3, the DNA is TGTGCCAGCAGCTTTCCAGAAGTCTATGGCTACACCTTC. It yields the protein CASSFPEVYGYTF.

The rearrangement links TRBV30 to TRBJ2-5; tentative D call: TRBD2 (6 bases). Germline CDR1 and CDR2: GTSNPN and SVGIG (reference sequence). This CDR3 is 13 amino acids long. V gave up 0 bases and J gave up 12 bases, with 17 bases separating them. CDR3 DNA sequence: TGTGCCTGGAGTGTAGCTCAAGGGGTAGCGGAGTACTTC. As protein: CAWSVAQGVAEYF.

The V and J genes are TRBV5-1 and TRBJ1-1, with 10 nucleotides matching TRBD1. CDR3 size: 16 residues. Germline CDR1 reads SGHRS; CDR2 reads YFSETQ. The ends lost 4 bases at V and 4 bases at J; junction bases unmatched: 10. CDR3 nucleotides: TGCGCCAGCAGCCCAGGACAGGGGGATGGGTTCACTGAAGCTTTCTTT. Translated: CASSPGQGDGFTEAFF. Using reference TRBV5-1 and TRBJ1-1 for the parts outside the CDR3, the full variable domain is KAGVTQTPRYLIKTRGQQVTLSCSPISGHRSVSWYQQTPGQGLQFLFEYFSETQRNKGNFPGRFSGRQFSNSRSEMNVSTLELGDSALYLCASSPGQGDGFTEAFFGQGTRLTVV.

The rearrangement uses TRBV11-2 and TRBJ2-3, with a tentative D call TRBD1 (5 bases). With 5 bases removed from V and 5 bases from J, the gap between germline ends came to 8 bases. This CDR3 is built from 12 residues. Germline loops: CDR1 SGHAT, CDR2 FQNNGV. Here the CDR3 DNA reads TGTGCCAGCAGCACGCAGGGAGATACGCAGTATTTT. Encoded protein: CASSTQGDTQYF. The full variable domain, in which reference TRBV11-2 and TRBJ2-3 provide the parts outside the CDR3, is EAGVAQSPRYKIIEKRQSVAFWCNPISGHATLYWYQQILGQGPKLLIQFQNNGVVDDSQLPKDRFSAERLKGVDSTLKIQPAKLEDSAVYLCASSTQGDTQYFGPGTRLTVL.

The chain carries TRBV28 and TRBJ1-1, with D uncertain. The germline V gene has CDR1 MDHEN and CDR2 SYDVKM. CDR3 size: 15 residues. The V end lost 0 bases, the J end lost 5 bases, and 13 bases lay between the germline ends. The CDR3 loop is CASSLWAGSQTEAFF. The DNA for the CDR3 is TGTGCCAGCAGTTTATGGGCAGGCAGCCAGACTGAAGCTTTCTTT.

The chain uses TRBV3-1 (or the pseudogene TRBV3-2) and TRBJ2-7, with D possibly matching TRBD1 (5 bases). V lost 1 base and J 3 bases, leaving 13 bases between the germline ends. The CDR3 has 15 amino acids. The germline V gene has CDR1 LGHDT and CDR2 YNNKEL (reference sequence). The DNA of the CDR3 is TGTGCCAGCAGCCAAGGGTTGGCAGGGAACTACGAGCAGTACTTC. It is translated as CASSQGLAGNYEQYF.

This sequence joins TRBV5-1 and TRBJ1-2; maybe TRBD1 (6 bases). Trimming stripped 4 bases from V and 8 bases from J, with 18 bases between. Germline assignment: CDR1 SGHRS and CDR2 YFSETQ. This CDR3 is 14 amino acids long. The CDR3 bases are TGCGCCAGCAGCCGACAGGATCCGTCGGAAGGCTACACCTTC. Its translation is CASSRQDPSEGYTF.

This clone was seen only once. The rearrangement joins TRBV5-8 to TRBJ1-6, with D uncertain. V was shortened by 1 base and J by 5 bases, with 10 bases between the two germline ends. The CDR3 runs to 15 residues. In germline, CDR1 is SGHTS, CDR2 YDEGEE. This CDR3 reads CASSLPRLHNSPLHF. CDR3 DNA sequence: TGTGCCAGCAGCTTGCCCAGGCTTCATAATTCACCCCTCCACTTT.

V is TRBV28 and J is TRBJ2-3; no firm D call. Looked up from germline, CDR1 is MDHEN and CDR2 is SYDVKM. This CDR3 has 8 amino acids. V lost 10 bases and J lost 7, with 3 bases in between. The CDR3 coding sequence is TGTGCCAACTATACGCAGTATTTT. It encodes CANYTQYF.

This sequence joins TRBV19 and TRBJ2-5; D is undetermined. The CDR3 runs to 13 residues. V was clipped by 4 bases and J by 3 bases, with 9 bases between them. Germline lookup yields CDR1 LNHDA and CDR2 SQIVND (reference sequence). CDR3 nucleotides: TGTGCCAGTAGTAGGGCGTTTGAAGAGACCCAGTACTTC. Amino acids: CASSRAFEETQYF.

The chain has TRBV7-9 and TRBJ1-4; 9 bases are a match to TRBD1. CDR1 SEHNR and CDR2 FQNEAQ come from the germline V gene (reference sequence). There are 14 residues in the CDR3. Trimming cost V 4 bases and J 6 bases; bases outside gene matches: 3. The CDR3 loop reads CASSSQGAHEKLFF. CDR3 sequence (DNA): TGTGCCAGCAGCTCACAGGGGGCTCATGAAAAACTGTTTTTT.